This T cell receptor beta chain was sequenced for a study of radiation and T cells in renal cell carcinoma. Germline values: CDR1 MNHEY, CDR2 SVGAGI. V trimming: 5 bases; J trimming: 2 bases; junction bases outside the gene matches: 4. This CDR3 region has 14 residues. Time point: blood 2 weeks post-SBRT. Treatment indicated: 15 Gy SBRT to primary tumor, nephrectomy 4 weeks later. Blood was sampled at baseline, 2 weeks and 4 weeks after SBRT. The tumor was a clear cell renal cell carcinoma. The repertoire was sequenced with immunoSEQ multiplex PCR; TCRdb's copy has only in-frame clones and lacks some. The sample includes some 130,000 clones, 88% of them seen just once.

V usage is TRBV6-5 and J usage is TRBJ2-7, with 9 nucleotides matching TRBD2. The sequence derives from a woman in her 70s with renal cell carcinoma. This specimen was blood, taken from a patient whose treatment included radiotherapy and nephrectomy. DNA of the CDR3: TGTGCCAGCAGTGTAGCGGGGGCCCCCTACGAGCAGTACTTC. It is translated as CASSVAGAPYEQYF.